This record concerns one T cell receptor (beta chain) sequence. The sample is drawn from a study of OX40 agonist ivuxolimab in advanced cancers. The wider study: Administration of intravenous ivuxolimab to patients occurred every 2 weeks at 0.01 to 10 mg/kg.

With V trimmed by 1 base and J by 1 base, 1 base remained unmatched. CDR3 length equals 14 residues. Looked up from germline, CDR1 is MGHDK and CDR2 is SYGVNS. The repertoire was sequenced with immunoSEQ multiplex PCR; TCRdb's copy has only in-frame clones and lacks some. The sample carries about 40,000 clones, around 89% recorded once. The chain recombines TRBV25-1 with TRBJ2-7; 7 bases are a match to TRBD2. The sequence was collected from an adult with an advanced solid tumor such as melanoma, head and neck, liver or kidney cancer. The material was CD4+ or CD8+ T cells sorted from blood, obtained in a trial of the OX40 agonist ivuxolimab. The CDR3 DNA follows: TGTGCCAGCAGTGAATGGGGGGGGTCCTACGAGCAGTACTTC. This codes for CASSEWGGSYEQYF.